This entry describes one T cell receptor beta chain. The antigen is undetermined. V was clipped by 4 bases and J by 4 bases, with 11 bases between them. The CDR3 consists of 14 residues. Germline V gene sequence: CDR1 SGHTA, CDR2 FQGNSA. This entry comes from a study of type 1 regulatory T cells. Study information: T-allo10 is an in vitro-generated, Tr1-enriched CD4 T cell product specific for alloantigen.

From the reads, TCRdb called clonotypes with MiXCR, one entry per CDR3 protein. The profile shows tens of thousands of distinct CDR3 sequences, 20% to 25% of them singletons. General observations from the study: Compared with non-Tr1 cells, Tr1 cells showed a narrower TCR repertoire.

The chain is built from TRBV7-2 and TRBJ1-3; no firm D call. Sequenced input: cultured type 1 regulatory T (Tr1) cells, either the whole culture or a sorted fraction (not recorded which). The TCR comes from a human donor in good health. The CDR3 loop is CASSYRGPGNTIYF. CDR3 bases: TGTGCCAGCAGCTACCGGGGTCCGGGAAACACCATATATTTT.